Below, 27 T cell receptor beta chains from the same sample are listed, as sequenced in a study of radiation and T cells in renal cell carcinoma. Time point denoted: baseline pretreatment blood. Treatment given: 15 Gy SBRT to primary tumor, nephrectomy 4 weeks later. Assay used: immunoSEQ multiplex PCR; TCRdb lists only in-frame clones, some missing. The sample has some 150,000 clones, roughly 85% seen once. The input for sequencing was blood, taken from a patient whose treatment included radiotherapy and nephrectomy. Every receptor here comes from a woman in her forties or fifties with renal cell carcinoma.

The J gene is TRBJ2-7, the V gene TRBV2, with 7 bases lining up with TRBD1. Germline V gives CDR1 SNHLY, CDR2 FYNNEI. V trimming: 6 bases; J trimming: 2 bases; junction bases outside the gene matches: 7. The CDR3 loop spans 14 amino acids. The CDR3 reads CASSVRQGPYEQYF. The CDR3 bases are TGTGCCAGCAGCGTTAGACAGGGCCCCTACGAGCAGTACTTC.

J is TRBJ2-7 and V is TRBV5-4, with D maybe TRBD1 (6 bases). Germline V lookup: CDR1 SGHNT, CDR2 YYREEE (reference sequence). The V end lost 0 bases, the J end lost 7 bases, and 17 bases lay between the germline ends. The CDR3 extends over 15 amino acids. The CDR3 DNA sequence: TGTGCCAGCAGCTTGGTTGGACAGTTGTTGGAAGAGCAGTACTTC. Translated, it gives CASSLVGQLLEEQYF.

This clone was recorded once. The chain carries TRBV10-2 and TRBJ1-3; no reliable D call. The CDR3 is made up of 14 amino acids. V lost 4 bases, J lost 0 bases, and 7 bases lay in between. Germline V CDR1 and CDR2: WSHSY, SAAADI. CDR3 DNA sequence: TGCGCCAGCAGTGGGACGAGCTCTGGAAACACCATATATTTT. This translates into CASSGTSSGNTIYF.

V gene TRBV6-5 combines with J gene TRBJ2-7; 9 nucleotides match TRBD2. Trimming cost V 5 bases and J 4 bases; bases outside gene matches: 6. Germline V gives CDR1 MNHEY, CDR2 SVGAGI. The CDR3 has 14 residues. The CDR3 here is CASSTSGRSYEQYF. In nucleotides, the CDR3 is TGTGCCAGCAGTACCAGCGGGAGGTCGTACGAGCAGTACTTC.

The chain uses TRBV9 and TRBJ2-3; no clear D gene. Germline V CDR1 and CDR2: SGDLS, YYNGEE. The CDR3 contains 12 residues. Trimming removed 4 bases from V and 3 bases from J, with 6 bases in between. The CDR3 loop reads CASSPRTDTQYF. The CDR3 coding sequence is TGTGCCAGCAGCCCGAGAACAGATACGCAGTATTTT.

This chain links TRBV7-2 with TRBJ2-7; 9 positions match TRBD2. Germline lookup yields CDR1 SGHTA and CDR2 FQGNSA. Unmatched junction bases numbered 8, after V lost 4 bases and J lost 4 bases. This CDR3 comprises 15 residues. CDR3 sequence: CASSSSVSGGYEQYF. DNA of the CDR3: TGTGCCAGCAGCTCTTCGGTCAGCGGGGGGTACGAGCAGTACTTC.

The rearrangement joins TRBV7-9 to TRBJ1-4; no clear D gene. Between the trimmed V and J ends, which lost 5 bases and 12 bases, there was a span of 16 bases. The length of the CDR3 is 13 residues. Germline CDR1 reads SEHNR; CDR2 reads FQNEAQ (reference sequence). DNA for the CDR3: TGTGCCAGCAGCCCGACGACCGAAATTGAACTGTTTTTT. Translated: CASSPTTEIELFF.

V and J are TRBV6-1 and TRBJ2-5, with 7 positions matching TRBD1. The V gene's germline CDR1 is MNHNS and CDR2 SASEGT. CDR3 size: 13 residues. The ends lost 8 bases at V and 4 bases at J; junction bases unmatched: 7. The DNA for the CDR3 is TGTGCCAGCGGGACAGACTTACGAGAGACCCAGTACTTC. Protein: CASGTDLRETQYF.

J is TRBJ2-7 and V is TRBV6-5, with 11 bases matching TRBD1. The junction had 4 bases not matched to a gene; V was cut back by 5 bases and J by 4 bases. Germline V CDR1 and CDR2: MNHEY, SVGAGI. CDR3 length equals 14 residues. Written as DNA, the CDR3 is TGTGCCAGCAGTATGGACAGGGGGCAGTACGAGCAGTACTTC. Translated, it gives CASSMDRGQYEQYF.

The CDR3 DNA sequence: TGTGCCAGCAGCTTAGTGGCGGGAGATGAGACCCAGTACTTC. Its translation is CASSLVAGDETQYF. This chain joins TRBV11-2 and TRBJ2-5; 7 bases line up with TRBD2. This CDR3 contains 14 residues. Germline assignment: CDR1 SGHAT and CDR2 FQNNGV. J lost 5 bases, V lost 1 base, and 4 bases had no gene match.

The CDR3 sequence: CSVEGPGADTQYF. CDR3 DNA sequence: TGCAGCGTTGAGGGGCCGGGGGCAGATACGCAGTATTTT. The rearrangement joins TRBV29-1 to TRBJ2-3; tentative D call: TRBD2 (6 bases). CDR3 length: 13 amino acids. Trimming shortened V by 3 bases and J by 4 bases, and 11 bases separated the two germline ends. Per the germline V gene, CDR1 is SQVTM and CDR2 is ANQGSEA.

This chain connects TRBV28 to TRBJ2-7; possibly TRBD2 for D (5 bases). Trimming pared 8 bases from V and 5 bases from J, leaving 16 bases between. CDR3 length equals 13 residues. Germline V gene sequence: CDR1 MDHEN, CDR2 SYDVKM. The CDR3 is CASAYQGLHEQYF. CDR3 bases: TGTGCCAGCGCCTACCAAGGACTCCACGAGCAGTACTTC.

DNA for the CDR3: TGTGCCGGGGGACAGGGGTTTTCAGGAGGAGATACGCAGTATTTT. It encodes CAGGQGFSGGDTQYF. This rearrangement joins TRBV6-1 to TRBJ2-3, with 10 bases identical to TRBD1. This CDR3 contains 15 residues. J was trimmed by 5 bases and V by 11 bases; bases with no gene match: 13. The germline V gene encodes CDR1 MNHNS and CDR2 SASEGT.

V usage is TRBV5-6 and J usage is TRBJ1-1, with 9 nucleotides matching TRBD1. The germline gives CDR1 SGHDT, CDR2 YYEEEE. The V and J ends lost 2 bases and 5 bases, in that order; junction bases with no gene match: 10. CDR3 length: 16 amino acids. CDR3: CASSFLVTGGQTEAFF. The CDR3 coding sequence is TGTGCCAGCAGCTTCTTAGTGACAGGGGGACAGACTGAAGCTTTCTTT.

This CDR3 reads CASSLDAGELEKLFF. The CDR3 coding sequence is TGCGCCAGCAGCTTGGACGCAGGGGAACTTGAAAAACTGTTTTTT. This chain connects TRBV5-1 to TRBJ1-4; possibly TRBD1 for D (6 bases). Germline lookup yields CDR1 SGHRS and CDR2 YFSETQ. This CDR3 is 15 amino acids long. V shed 0 bases and J shed 7 bases, with 13 bases lying between them.

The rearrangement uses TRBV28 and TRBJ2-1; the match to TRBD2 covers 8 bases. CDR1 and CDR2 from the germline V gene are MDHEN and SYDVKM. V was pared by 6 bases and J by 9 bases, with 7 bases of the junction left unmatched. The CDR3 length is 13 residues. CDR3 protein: CASRRGGAGEQFF. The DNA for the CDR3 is TGTGCCAGCAGACGGGGGGGAGCGGGTGAGCAGTTCTTC.

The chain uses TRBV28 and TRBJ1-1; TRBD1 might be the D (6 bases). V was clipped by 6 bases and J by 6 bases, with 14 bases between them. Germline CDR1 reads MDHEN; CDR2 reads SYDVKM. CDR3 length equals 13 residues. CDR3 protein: CASSPADRSEAFF. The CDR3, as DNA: TGTGCCAGCAGCCCAGCAGACAGGTCTGAAGCTTTCTTT.

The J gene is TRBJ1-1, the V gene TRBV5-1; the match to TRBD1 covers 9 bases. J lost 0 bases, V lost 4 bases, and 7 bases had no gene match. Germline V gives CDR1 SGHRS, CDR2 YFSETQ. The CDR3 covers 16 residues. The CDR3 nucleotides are TGCGCCAGCAGCCTGGGGACAGGGCGACTGAACACTGAAGCTTTCTTT. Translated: CASSLGTGRLNTEAFF.

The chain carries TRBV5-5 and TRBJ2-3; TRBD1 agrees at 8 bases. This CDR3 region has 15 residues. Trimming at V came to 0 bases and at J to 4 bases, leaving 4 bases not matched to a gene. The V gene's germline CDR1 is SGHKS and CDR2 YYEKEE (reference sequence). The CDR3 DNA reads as TGTGCCAGCAGCTTGGCAGGGGGCGGGTCAGATACGCAGTATTTT. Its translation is CASSLAGGGSDTQYF.

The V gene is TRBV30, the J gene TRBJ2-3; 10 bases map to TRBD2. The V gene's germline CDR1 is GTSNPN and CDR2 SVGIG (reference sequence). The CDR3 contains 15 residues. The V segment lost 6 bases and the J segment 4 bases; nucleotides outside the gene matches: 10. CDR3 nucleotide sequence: TGTGCCTGTGCTAAACTAGCGGGGTCAGCAGATACGCAGTATTTT. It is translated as CACAKLAGSADTQYF.

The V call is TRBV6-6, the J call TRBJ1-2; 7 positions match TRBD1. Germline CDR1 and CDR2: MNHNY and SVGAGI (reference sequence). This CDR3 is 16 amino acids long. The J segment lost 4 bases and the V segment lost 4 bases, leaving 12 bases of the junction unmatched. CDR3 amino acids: CASSSTRAGGFYGYTF. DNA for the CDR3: TGTGCCAGCAGTTCAACTCGGGCAGGGGGATTCTATGGCTACACCTTC.

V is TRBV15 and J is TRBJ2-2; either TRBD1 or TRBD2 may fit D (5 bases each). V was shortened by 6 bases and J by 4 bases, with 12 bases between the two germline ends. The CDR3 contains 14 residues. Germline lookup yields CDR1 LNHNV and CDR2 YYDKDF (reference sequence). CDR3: CATRRGAGTGELFF. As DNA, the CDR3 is TGTGCCACCAGGAGGGGCGCGGGCACCGGGGAGCTGTTTTTT.

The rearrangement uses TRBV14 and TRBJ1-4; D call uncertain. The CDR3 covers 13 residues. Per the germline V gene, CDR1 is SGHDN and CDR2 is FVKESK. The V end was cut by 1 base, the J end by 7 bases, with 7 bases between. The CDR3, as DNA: TGTGCCAGCAGCCAAGGCGAGGGTGAAAAACTGTTTTTT. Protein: CASSQGEGEKLFF.

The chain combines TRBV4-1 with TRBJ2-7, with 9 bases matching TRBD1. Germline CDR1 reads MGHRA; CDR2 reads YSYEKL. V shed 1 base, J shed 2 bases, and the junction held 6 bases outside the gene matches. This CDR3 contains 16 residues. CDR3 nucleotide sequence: TGCGCCAGCAGCCAAGTCCCGGGACAGGGAGCCTACGAGCAGTACTTC. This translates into CASSQVPGQGAYEQYF.

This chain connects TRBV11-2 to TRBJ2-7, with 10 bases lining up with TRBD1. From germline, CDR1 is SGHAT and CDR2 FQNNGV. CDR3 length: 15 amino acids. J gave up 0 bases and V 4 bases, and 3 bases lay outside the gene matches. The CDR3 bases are TGTGCCAGCAGCTCATGGGACAGGGGCTCCTACGAGCAGTACTTC. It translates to CASSSWDRGSYEQYF.

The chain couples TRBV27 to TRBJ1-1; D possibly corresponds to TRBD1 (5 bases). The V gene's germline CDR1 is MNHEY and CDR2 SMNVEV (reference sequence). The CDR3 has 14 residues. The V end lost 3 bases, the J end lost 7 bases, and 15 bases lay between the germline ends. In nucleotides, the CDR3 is TGTGCCAGCAGTTTTGTAACCGGGGCCTATGAAGCTTTCTTT. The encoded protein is CASSFVTGAYEAFF.

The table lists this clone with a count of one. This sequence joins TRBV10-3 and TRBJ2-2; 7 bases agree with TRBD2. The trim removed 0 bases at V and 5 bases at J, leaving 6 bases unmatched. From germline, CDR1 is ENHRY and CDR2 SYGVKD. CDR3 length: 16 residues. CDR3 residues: CAISESSRGETGELFF. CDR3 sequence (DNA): TGTGCCATCAGTGAGTCTTCCCGGGGGGAGACCGGGGAGCTGTTTTTT.